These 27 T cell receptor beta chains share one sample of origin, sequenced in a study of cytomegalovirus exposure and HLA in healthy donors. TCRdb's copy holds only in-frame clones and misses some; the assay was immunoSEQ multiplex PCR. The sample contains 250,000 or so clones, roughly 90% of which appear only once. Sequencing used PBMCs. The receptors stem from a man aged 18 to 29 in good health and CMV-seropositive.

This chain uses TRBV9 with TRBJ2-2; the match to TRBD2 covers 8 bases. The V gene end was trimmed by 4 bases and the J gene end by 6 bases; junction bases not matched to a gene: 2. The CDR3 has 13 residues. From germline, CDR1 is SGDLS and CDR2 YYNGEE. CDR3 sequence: CASSPGGAGELFF. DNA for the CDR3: TGTGCCAGCAGCCCCGGGGGGGCCGGGGAGCTGTTTTTT.

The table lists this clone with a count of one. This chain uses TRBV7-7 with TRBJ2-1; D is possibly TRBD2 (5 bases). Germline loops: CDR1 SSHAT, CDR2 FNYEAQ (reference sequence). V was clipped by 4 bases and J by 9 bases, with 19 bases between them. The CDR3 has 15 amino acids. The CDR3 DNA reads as TGTGCCAGCAGCTCCGGAAGGACCTTCGCGGGTGAGCAGTTCTTC. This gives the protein CASSSGRTFAGEQFF.

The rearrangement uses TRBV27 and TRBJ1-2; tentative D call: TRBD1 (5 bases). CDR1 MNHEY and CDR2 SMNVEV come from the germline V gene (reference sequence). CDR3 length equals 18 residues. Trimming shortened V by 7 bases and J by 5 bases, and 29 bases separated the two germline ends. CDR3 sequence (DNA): TGTGCCAGCACTTCCTTCGGGGGGTCGAGGGCGAGGGAGTATGGCTACACCTTC. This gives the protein CASTSFGGSRAREYGYTF.

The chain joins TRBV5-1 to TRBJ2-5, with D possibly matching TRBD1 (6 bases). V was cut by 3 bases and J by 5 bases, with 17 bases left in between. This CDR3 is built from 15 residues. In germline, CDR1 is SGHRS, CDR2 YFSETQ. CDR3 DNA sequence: TGCGCCAGCAGCTCCCTGTCCAGGGGCCGGGAGACCCAGTACTTC. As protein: CASSSLSRGRETQYF.

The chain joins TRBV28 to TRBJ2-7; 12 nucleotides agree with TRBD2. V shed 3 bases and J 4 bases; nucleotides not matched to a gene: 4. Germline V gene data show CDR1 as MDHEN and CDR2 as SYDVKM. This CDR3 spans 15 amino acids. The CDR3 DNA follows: TGTGCCAGCAGTTTCGTGACTAGCGGGAGTTACGAGCAGTACTTC. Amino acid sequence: CASSFVTSGSYEQYF.

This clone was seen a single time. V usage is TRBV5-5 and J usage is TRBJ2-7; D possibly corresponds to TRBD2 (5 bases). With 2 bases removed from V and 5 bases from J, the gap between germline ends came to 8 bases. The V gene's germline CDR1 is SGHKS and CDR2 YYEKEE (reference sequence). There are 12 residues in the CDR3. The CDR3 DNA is TGTGCCAGCAGCTTTGTCGGGGACGAGCAGTACTTC. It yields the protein CASSFVGDEQYF.

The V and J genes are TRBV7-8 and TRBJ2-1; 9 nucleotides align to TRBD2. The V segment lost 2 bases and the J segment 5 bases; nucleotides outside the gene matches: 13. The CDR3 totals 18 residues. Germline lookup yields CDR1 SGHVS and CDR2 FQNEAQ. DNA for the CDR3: TGTGCCAGCAGCTTATCTATTTCTGGGACTAGCAGGGACAATGAGCAGTTCTTC. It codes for CASSLSISGTSRDNEQFF.

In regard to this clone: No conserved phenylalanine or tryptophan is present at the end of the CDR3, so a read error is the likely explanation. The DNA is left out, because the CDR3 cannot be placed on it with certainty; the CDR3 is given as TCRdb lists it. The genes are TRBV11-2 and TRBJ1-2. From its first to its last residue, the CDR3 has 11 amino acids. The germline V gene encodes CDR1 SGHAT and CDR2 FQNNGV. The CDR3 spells CASSSLLELVR.

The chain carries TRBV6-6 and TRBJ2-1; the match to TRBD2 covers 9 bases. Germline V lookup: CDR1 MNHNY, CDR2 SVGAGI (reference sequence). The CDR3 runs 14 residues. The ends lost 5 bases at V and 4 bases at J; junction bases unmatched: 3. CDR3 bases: TGTGCCAGCAGTCGACTAGCGGTATACAATGAGCAGTTCTTC. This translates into CASSRLAVYNEQFF.

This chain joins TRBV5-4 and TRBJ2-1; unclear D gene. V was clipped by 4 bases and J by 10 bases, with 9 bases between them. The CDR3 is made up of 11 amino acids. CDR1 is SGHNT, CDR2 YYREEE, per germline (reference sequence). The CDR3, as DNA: TGTGCCAGCAGCACGCCTGCCGAGCAGTTCTTC. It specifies CASSTPAEQFF.

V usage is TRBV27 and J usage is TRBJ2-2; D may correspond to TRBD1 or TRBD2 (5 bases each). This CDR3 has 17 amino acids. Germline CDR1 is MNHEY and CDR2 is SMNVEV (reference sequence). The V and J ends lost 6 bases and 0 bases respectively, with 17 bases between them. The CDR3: CASSLMPGLANTGELFF. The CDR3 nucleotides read TGTGCCAGCAGCTTAATGCCGGGGCTAGCGAACACCGGGGAGCTGTTTTTT.

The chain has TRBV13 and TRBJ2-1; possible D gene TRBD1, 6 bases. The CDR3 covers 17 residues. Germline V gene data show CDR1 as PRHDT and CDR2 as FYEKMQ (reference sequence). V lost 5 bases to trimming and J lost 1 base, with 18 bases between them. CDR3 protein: CASSNYRDVGSYNEQFF. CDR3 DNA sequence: TGTGCCAGCAGCAATTACAGGGATGTCGGATCCTACAATGAGCAGTTCTTC.

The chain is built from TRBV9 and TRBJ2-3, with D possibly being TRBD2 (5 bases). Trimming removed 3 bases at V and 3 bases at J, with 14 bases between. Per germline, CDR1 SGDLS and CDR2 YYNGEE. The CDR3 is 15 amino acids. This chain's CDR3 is CASSDSGIRTDTQYF. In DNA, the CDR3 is TGTGCCAGCAGCGACTCCGGGATAAGGACAGATACGCAGTATTTT. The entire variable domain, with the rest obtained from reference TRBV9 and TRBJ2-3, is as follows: DSGVTQTPKHLITATGQRVTLRCSPRSGDLSVYWYQQSLDQGLQFLIQYYNGEERAKGNILERFSAQQFPDLHSELNLSSLELGDSALYFCASSDSGIRTDTQYFGPGTRLTVL.

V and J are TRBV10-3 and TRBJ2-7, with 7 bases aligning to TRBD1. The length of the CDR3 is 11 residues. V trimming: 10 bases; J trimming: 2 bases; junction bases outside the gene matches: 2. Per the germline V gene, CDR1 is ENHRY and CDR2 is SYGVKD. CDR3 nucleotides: TGTGCCACCCAGGGGGCCTACGAGCAGTACTTC. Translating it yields CATQGAYEQYF.

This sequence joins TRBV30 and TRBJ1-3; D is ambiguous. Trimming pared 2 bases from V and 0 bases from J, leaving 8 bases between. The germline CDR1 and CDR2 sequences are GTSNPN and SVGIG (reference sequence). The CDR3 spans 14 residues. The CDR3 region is CAWSRDFSGNTIYF. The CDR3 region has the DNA TGTGCCTGGAGTAGGGATTTCTCTGGAAACACCATATATTTT. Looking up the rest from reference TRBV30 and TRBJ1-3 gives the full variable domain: SQTIHQWPATLVQPVGSPLSLECTVEGTSNPNLYWYRQAAGRGLQLLFYSVGIGQISSEVPQNLSASRPQDRQFILSSKKLLLSDSGFYLCAWSRDFSGNTIYFGEGSWLTVV.

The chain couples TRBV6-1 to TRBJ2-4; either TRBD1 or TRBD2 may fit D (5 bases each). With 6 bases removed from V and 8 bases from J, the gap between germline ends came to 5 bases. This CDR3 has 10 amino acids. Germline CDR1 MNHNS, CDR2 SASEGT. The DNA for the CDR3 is TGTGCCAGCAGGGGGGACATTCAGTACTTC. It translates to CASRGDIQYF.

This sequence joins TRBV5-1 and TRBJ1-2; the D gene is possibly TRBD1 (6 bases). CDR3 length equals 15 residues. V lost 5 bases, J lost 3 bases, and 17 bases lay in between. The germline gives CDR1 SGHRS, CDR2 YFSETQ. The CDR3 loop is CASSSAGQSYYGYTF. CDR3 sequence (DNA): TGCGCCAGCAGTTCTGCGGGACAAAGTTACTATGGCTACACCTTC.

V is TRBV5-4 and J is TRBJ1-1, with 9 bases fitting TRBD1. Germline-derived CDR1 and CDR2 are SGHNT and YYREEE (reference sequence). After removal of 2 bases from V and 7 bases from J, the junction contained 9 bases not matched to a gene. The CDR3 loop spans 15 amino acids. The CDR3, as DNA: TGTGCCAGCAGCTTTCCGGGACAGGGTCCTTTTGAAGCTTTCTTT. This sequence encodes CASSFPGQGPFEAFF.

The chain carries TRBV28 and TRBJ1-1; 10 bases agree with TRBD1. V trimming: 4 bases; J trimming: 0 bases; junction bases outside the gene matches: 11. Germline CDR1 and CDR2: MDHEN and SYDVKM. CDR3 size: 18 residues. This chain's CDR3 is CASSSDRGRWTMNTEAFF. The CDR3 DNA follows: TGTGCCAGCAGTTCAGACAGGGGGCGATGGACTATGAACACTGAAGCTTTCTTT. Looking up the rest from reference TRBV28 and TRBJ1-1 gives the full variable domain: DVKVTQSSRYLVKRTGEKVFLECVQDMDHENMFWYRQDPGLGLRLIYFSYDVKMKEKGDIPEGYSVSREKKERFSLILESASTNQTSMYLCASSSDRGRWTMNTEAFFGQGTRLTVV.

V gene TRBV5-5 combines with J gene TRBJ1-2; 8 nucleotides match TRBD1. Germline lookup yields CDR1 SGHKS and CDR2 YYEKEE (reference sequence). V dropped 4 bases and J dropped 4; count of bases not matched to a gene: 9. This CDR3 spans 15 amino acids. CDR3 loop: CASSAGQGGSYGYTF. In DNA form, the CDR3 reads TGTGCCAGCAGCGCAGGACAGGGCGGGAGCTATGGCTACACCTTC.

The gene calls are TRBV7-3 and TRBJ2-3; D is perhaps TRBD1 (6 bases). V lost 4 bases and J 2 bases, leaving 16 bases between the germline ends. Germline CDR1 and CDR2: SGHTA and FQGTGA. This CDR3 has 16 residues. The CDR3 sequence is CASSSGVASTTDTQYF. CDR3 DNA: TGTGCCAGCAGCTCAGGGGTCGCTAGCACCACAGATACGCAGTATTTT.

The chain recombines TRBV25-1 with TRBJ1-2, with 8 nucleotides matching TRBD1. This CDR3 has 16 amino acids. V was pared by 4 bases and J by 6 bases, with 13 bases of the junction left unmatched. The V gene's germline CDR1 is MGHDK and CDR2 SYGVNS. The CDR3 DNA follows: TGTGCCAGCAGTGGGTCGGACAGGGATGTTATGGATGGCTACACCTTC. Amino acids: CASSGSDRDVMDGYTF.

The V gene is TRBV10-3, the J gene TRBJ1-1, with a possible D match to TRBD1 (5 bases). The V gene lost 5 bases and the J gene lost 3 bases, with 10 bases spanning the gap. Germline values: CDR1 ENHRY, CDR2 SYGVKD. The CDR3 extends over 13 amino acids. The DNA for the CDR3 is TGTGCCATCAGTAGGGACGGCCACACTGAAGCTTTCTTT. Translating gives CAISRDGHTEAFF.

The CDR3 loop is CASSQDSESGWGRGNEQFF. The CDR3 coding sequence is TGCGCCAGCAGCCAAGATAGTGAAAGCGGGTGGGGTAGGGGGAATGAGCAGTTCTTC. The V gene is TRBV4-1, the J gene TRBJ2-1; tentatively, D is TRBD1 or TRBD2 (6 bases each). CDR1 is MGHRA and CDR2 is YSYEKL in the germline V gene. The CDR3 runs 19 residues. Trimming stripped 0 bases from V and 7 bases from J, with 25 bases between.

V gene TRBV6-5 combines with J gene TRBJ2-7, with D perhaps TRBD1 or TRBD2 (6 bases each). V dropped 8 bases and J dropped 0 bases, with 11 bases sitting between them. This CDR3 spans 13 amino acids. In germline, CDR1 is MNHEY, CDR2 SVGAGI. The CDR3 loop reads CASSPGASYEQYF. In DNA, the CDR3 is TGTGCCAGCTCCCCGGGGGCCTCCTACGAGCAGTACTTC.

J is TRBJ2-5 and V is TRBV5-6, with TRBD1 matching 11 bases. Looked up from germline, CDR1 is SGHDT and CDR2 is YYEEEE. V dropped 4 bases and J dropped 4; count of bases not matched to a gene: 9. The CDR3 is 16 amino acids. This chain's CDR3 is CASSRVDRGRLETQYF. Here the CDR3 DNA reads TGTGCCAGCAGCCGGGTGGACAGGGGGCGCCTAGAGACCCAGTACTTC.

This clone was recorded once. As DNA, the CDR3 is TGTGCCAGCAGTTTATACCCGAGGGGGGGAGGGCAGCCCCAGCATTTT. Amino acids: CASSLYPRGGGQPQHF. The chain is built from TRBV28 and TRBJ1-5; maybe TRBD1 (6 bases). The CDR3 contains 16 residues. Trimming removed 1 base from V and 7 bases from J, with 17 bases in between. In germline, CDR1 is MDHEN, CDR2 SYDVKM.